One sample yielded the 25 T cell receptor beta chains listed below, sequenced in a study of T cell repertoires in aging, cancer and after chemotherapy. The template was genomic DNA from peripheral blood, not RNA. A mixed TRB-A/B primer pool amplified rearranged TRB by multiplex touch-down PCR. TCRdb reprocessed the multiplex PCR reads with MiXCR, giving one entry per CDR3 protein. The data show several thousand distinct CDR3 sequences, more than 30% seen once. Sequencing used blood. These receptor sequences come from a human donor with a blood cancer.

The chain employs TRBV27 and TRBJ2-1; 10 nucleotides line up with TRBD1. The CDR3 length is 15 residues. The V gene's germline CDR1 is MNHEY and CDR2 SMNVEV (reference sequence). J lost 4 bases, V lost 5 bases, and 5 bases had no gene match. In nucleotides, the CDR3 is TGTGCCAGCAGTCCTGACAGGGGGCGGTACAATGAGCAGTTCTTC. Its protein product is CASSPDRGRYNEQFF.

The chain has TRBV7-6 and TRBJ2-1, with 13 bases that match TRBD2. Germline V gives CDR1 SGHVS, CDR2 FNYEAQ. Trimming at V came to 5 bases and at J to 7 bases, leaving 14 bases not matched to a gene. The length of the CDR3 is 18 residues. For the CDR3, the DNA is TGTGCCAGCAGCGGACGGGGGGGGACTAGCGGGGAGAGGAATGAGCAGTTCTTC. It encodes CASSGRGGTSGERNEQFF.

The chain uses TRBV20-1 and TRBJ2-7; D is possibly TRBD2 (6 bases). Germline CDR1 and CDR2: DFQATT and SNEGSKA (reference sequence). This CDR3 has 15 residues. V was pared by 0 bases and J by 5 bases, with 17 bases between. Written as DNA, the CDR3 is TGCAGTGCTAGAGATCTGAGACTAGATCCCAACGAGCAGTACTTC. Translated, it gives CSARDLRLDPNEQYF.

A few counts support this clonotype. The chain has TRBV27 and TRBJ2-3; possibly TRBD1 for D (6 bases). The CDR3 sequence is 13 residues long. CDR1 MNHEY and CDR2 SMNVEV come from the germline V gene (reference sequence). The V end was cut by 3 bases, the J end by 3 bases, with 7 bases between. CDR3 nucleotide sequence: TGTGCCAGCAGTTTCACAGGGACAGATACGCAGTATTTT. It is translated as CASSFTGTDTQYF.

This sequence joins TRBV5-6 and TRBJ2-2, with 11 bases that match TRBD2. The germline V gene encodes CDR1 SGHDT and CDR2 YYEEEE. V shed 3 bases, J shed 1 base, and the junction held 2 bases outside the gene matches. The CDR3 covers 16 residues. CDR3 amino acids: CASSWGLAVNTGELFF. CDR3 bases: TGTGCCAGCAGCTGGGGACTAGCGGTGAACACCGGGGAGCTGTTTTTT. Filled out from reference TRBV5-6 and TRBJ2-2, the complete variable domain reads DAGVTQSPTHLIKTRGQQVTLRCSPKSGHDTVSWYQQALGQGPQFIFQYYEEEERQRGNFPDRFSGHQFPNYSSELNVNALLLGDSALYLCASSWGLAVNTGELFFGEGSRLTVL.

This clonotype was observed a few times. The rearrangement joins TRBV19 to TRBJ1-3; D remains unclear. Germline V lookup: CDR1 LNHDA, CDR2 SQIVND (reference sequence). V lost 3 bases and J 0 bases, leaving 6 bases between the germline ends. The CDR3 has 14 residues. CDR3 nucleotides: TGTGCCAGTAGTATCCGCAGCTCTGGAAACACCATATATTTT. Protein product: CASSIRSSGNTIYF.

This chain uses TRBV28 with TRBJ2-7, with D unclear. Germline CDR1 and CDR2: MDHEN and SYDVKM. There are 16 residues in the CDR3. The V gene lost 4 bases and the J gene lost 2 bases, with 18 bases spanning the gap. Here the CDR3 reads CASSSVGPPTPYEQYF. CDR3 in DNA: TGTGCCAGCAGTTCAGTCGGACCCCCCACACCCTACGAGCAGTACTTC.

This chain connects TRBV19 to TRBJ2-3; TRBD1 matches at 8 bases. The length of the CDR3 is 15 residues. V shed 6 bases, J shed 3 bases, and the junction held 8 bases outside the gene matches. CDR1 is LNHDA and CDR2 is SQIVND in the germline V gene (reference sequence). The CDR3 sequence is CASSQDRAGTDTQYF. CDR3 DNA: TGTGCCAGTAGCCAGGACAGGGCCGGTACAGATACGCAGTATTTT.

V gene TRBV24-1 combines with J gene TRBJ2-7; TRBD1 matches 8 bases. The CDR3 length is 16 residues. J lost 3 bases, V lost 5 bases, and 11 bases had no gene match. Germline V gives CDR1 KGHDR, CDR2 SFDVKD. The CDR3 is CATSARPGTGDYEQYF. For the CDR3, the DNA is TGTGCCACCAGTGCTAGACCCGGGACAGGAGACTACGAGCAGTACTTC.

The sample holds a few counts of this clonotype. The CDR3: CASSITSYGTDTQYF. DNA of the CDR3: TGTGCCAGCAGTATTACTAGCTATGGCACAGATACGCAGTATTTT. This chain connects TRBV27 to TRBJ2-3; D is possibly TRBD2 (6 bases). V lost 5 bases and J lost 1, with 13 bases in between. The CDR3 loop spans 15 amino acids. Germline lookup yields CDR1 MNHEY and CDR2 SMNVEV (reference sequence).

The rearrangement joins TRBV20-1 to TRBJ2-5; TRBD1 agrees at 7 bases. There are 12 residues in the CDR3. The trim removed 6 bases at V and 2 bases at J, leaving 3 bases unmatched. Germline V CDR1 and CDR2: DFQATT, SNEGSKA (reference sequence). The CDR3 DNA reads as TGCAGTGCCAGGGGACAGCAAGAGACCCAGTACTTC. Residues: CSARGQQETQYF.

This rearrangement joins TRBV7-6 to TRBJ2-2; TRBD2 matches at 7 bases. This CDR3 spans 16 amino acids. The junction had 5 bases not matched to a gene; V was cut back by 3 bases and J by 1 base. Looked up from germline, CDR1 is SGHVS and CDR2 is FNYEAQ. The CDR3 coding sequence is TGTGCCAGCAGCTTGGGCATAGCGGGGAACACCGGGGAGCTGTTTTTT. This gives the protein CASSLGIAGNTGELFF.

The sample holds one count of this clonotype. The chain uses TRBV5-4 and TRBJ2-7; 10 bases fit TRBD1. Trimming took 0 bases from V and 7 from J; bases not matched to a gene: 7. CDR1 and CDR2 from the germline V gene are SGHNT and YYREEE (reference sequence). The CDR3 has 15 residues. The CDR3 coding sequence is TGTGCCAGCAGCTTGGCCGGGACAGGGGCGGGAGAGCAGTACTTC. Its protein product is CASSLAGTGAGEQYF. Variable domain in full (rest from reference TRBV5-4 and TRBJ2-7): ETGVTQSPTHLIKTRGQQVTLRCSSQSGHNTVSWYQQALGQGPQFIFQYYREEENGRGNFPPRFSGLQFPNYSSELNVNALELDDSALYLCASSLAGTGAGEQYFGPGTRLTVT.

This clonotype was recorded a few times. The rearrangement uses TRBV6-1 and TRBJ2-7; TRBD2 matches 10 bases. V gave up 6 bases and J gave up 3 bases; unmatched junction bases: 20. Germline CDR1 reads MNHNS; CDR2 reads SASEGT. The CDR3 spans 19 residues. Written as DNA, the CDR3 is TGTGCCAGCAGATCCCCCTCTAGCGGGAGCGGGACCCAAGGCTACGAGCAGTACTTC. It codes for CASRSPSSGSGTQGYEQYF.

V usage is TRBV5-5 and J usage is TRBJ2-7, with unresolved D. Germline V lookup: CDR1 SGHKS, CDR2 YYEKEE (reference sequence). This CDR3 comprises 13 residues. V lost 0 bases to trimming and J lost 3 bases, with 7 bases between them. The CDR3 DNA reads TGTGCCAGCAGCTTGGCCGTATACTACGAGCAGTACTTC. Translating it yields CASSLAVYYEQYF.

This clonotype is medium-sized (0.01 to 0.1%) in the sample. The rearrangement joins TRBV30 to TRBJ2-3; weak D call: TRBD1 (5 bases). The V end lost 3 bases, the J end lost 3 bases, and 16 bases lay between the germline ends. This CDR3 comprises 15 residues. CDR1 and CDR2 from the germline V gene are GTSNPN and SVGIG (reference sequence). CDR3 sequence (DNA): TGTGCCTGGAGCCACCCTAGGGGCTTAACAGATACGCAGTATTTT. Encoded protein: CAWSHPRGLTDTQYF.

The chain carries TRBV19 and TRBJ1-5; 10 bases are shared with TRBD1. Germline-derived CDR1 and CDR2 are LNHDA and SQIVND (reference sequence). The CDR3 sequence is 18 residues long. With 3 bases clipped from V and 2 bases from J, the junction kept 10 bases outside the gene matches. CDR3 bases: TGTGCCAGTAGTATCCGCGGGACAGGGGCTGGGGGCAATCAGCCCCAGCATTTT. Its protein product is CASSIRGTGAGGNQPQHF. Drawing the rest from reference TRBV19 and TRBJ1-5, the complete variable domain is DGGITQSPKYLFRKEGQNVTLSCEQNLNHDAMYWYRQDPGQGLRLIYYSQIVNDFQKGDIAEGYSVSREKKESFPLTVTSAQKNPTAFYLCASSIRGTGAGGNQPQHFGDGTRLSIL.

This clonotype counts as medium-sized. V usage is TRBV29-1 and J usage is TRBJ2-5, with no clear D. V lost 6 bases, J lost 4 bases, and 9 bases lay in between. Germline V gene lookup returns CDR1 SQVTM and CDR2 ANQGSEA. The CDR3 contains 11 residues. For the CDR3, the DNA is TGCAGCGTCAAGACGGGAGAGACCCAGTACTTC. Amino acid sequence: CSVKTGETQYF.

This clonotype was found a few times. This rearrangement joins TRBV11-1 to TRBJ2-7; TRBD2 matches 8 bases. This CDR3 region has 16 residues. Trimming at V came to 5 bases and at J to 2 bases, leaving 11 bases not matched to a gene. Germline V gene lookup returns CDR1 SGHAT and CDR2 FQDESV (reference sequence). CDR3 sequence: CASSPRGSGRPYEQYF. DNA for the CDR3: TGTGCCAGCAGCCCCCGGGGGAGCGGGAGACCCTACGAGCAGTACTTC.

The rearrangement links TRBV6-1 to TRBJ2-1; TRBD2 matches at 12 bases. V was clipped by 5 bases and J by 7 bases; unmatched bases: 0. The CDR3 is 13 residues long. CDR1 MNHNS and CDR2 SASEGT come from the germline V gene. CDR3 in amino acids: CASSLAGGNEQFF. DNA of the CDR3: TGTGCCAGCAGTCTAGCGGGAGGGAATGAGCAGTTCTTC.

This chain links TRBV10-3 with TRBJ2-7; D gene ambiguous. The V and J ends lost 6 bases and 6 bases respectively, with 9 bases between them. The CDR3 has 11 amino acids. Germline V gene sequence: CDR1 ENHRY, CDR2 SYGVKD. The CDR3 protein is CAISASLEQYF. Here the CDR3 DNA reads TGTGCCATCAGCGCCTCTCTCGAGCAGTACTTC.

The V and J genes are TRBV6-1 and TRBJ2-1; 8 bases fit TRBD2. V shed 2 bases, J shed 9 bases, and the junction held 9 bases outside the gene matches. Germline values: CDR1 MNHNS, CDR2 SASEGT. CDR3 length: 15 residues. In nucleotides, the CDR3 is TGTGCCAGCAGTGAACTTGCCCTAGCGGGTGGTGAGCAGTTCTTC. Its protein is CASSELALAGGEQFF.

This clonotype has only a few counts. This sequence joins TRBV20-1 and TRBJ2-2, with 12 positions matching TRBD2. The germline V gene encodes CDR1 DFQATT and CDR2 SNEGSKA (reference sequence). V lost 1 base, J lost 3 bases, and 3 bases stayed unmatched. The CDR3 length is 16 residues. CDR3 sequence: CSARARLAGDTGELFF. The CDR3 DNA reads as TGCAGTGCTAGAGCTAGACTAGCGGGAGACACCGGGGAGCTGTTTTTT.

By share of the sample, this clonotype is large. The chain links TRBV29-1 to TRBJ2-3; 9 bases are shared with TRBD1. V shed 3 bases and J 14 bases; nucleotides not matched to a gene: 6. The germline V gene has CDR1 SQVTM and CDR2 ANQGSEA. This CDR3 is built from 11 residues. The CDR3 region is CSVDLGQGSYF. As DNA, the CDR3 is TGCAGCGTTGATCTGGGACAGGGTTCGTATTTT.

As regards this clonotype: A read error is possible here, since a much larger clone lies one base away. The chain links TRBV10-3 to TRBJ2-1, with TRBD1 as a possible D gene (5 bases). The V end was cut by 4 bases, the J end by 6 bases, with 10 bases between. The CDR3 has 13 amino acids. CDR1 and CDR2 (germline): ENHRY, SYGVKD. As DNA, the CDR3 is TGTGCCATCAGTGGTTGGCAGGGCAATGAGCAGTTCTTC. Protein: CAISGWQGNEQFF.